The 5 T cell receptor beta chains presented below share a single source sample, sequenced in a study of cytomegalovirus exposure and HLA in healthy donors. The PCR employed 60 Vbeta primers together with 13 Jbeta primers. Measured with immunoSEQ multiplex PCR; TCRdb has only the in-frame clones, and not every one. In the table there are some 140,000 clones, 80% of which are singletons. The sample taken for sequencing was PBMCs. These receptors originate from a woman in her forties in good health and CMV-seropositive.

This clone occurred a few times. The chain combines TRBV19 with TRBJ1-5; 7 bases match TRBD1. The V and J ends lost 3 bases and 3 bases, in that order; junction bases with no gene match: 2. From germline, CDR1 is LNHDA and CDR2 SQIVND (reference sequence). The CDR3 runs to 14 residues. CDR3 amino acids: CASSITGDNQPQHF. The CDR3, as DNA: TGTGCCAGTAGTATCACAGGGGACAATCAGCCCCAGCATTTT.

This clone was observed a few times. The chain is built from TRBV9 and TRBJ1-1, with D perhaps matching TRBD1 (6 bases). The germline gives CDR1 SGDLS, CDR2 YYNGEE. The CDR3 totals 16 residues. V was trimmed by 4 bases and J by 6 bases, leaving 22 bases between them. The chain's CDR3 is CASSPTGGRGGAEAFF. CDR3 nucleotides: TGTGCCAGCAGCCCGACCGGGGGGCGCGGGGGCGCTGAAGCTTTCTTT. The full variable domain, its missing parts supplied by reference TRBV9 and TRBJ1-1, is DSGVTQTPKHLITATGQRVTLRCSPRSGDLSVYWYQQSLDQGLQFLIQYYNGEERAKGNILERFSAQQFPDLHSELNLSSLELGDSALYFCASSPTGGRGGAEAFFGQGTRLTVV.

The V gene is TRBV28, the J gene TRBJ1-5; D unresolved. This CDR3 has 15 residues. Per germline, CDR1 MDHEN and CDR2 SYDVKM. Deletions cut 3 bases from V and 0 bases from J, with 9 bases between. The CDR3 DNA is TGTGCCAGCAGTTTGGTTACACATAGCAATCAGCCCCAGCATTTT. It yields the protein CASSLVTHSNQPQHF.

The chain joins TRBV14 to TRBJ1-1; D gene uncertain. Germline CDR1 SGHDN, CDR2 FVKESK. The CDR3 is made up of 12 amino acids. V lost 4 bases, J lost 6 bases, and 9 bases lay in between. The CDR3 sequence: CASSLQASEAFF. The CDR3 bases are TGTGCCAGCAGCCTTCAGGCTTCTGAAGCTTTCTTT.

The chain employs TRBV9 and TRBJ2-6; 11 bases map to TRBD1. J was trimmed by 1 base and V by 6 bases; bases with no gene match: 6. The CDR3 sequence is 17 residues long. The germline V gene has CDR1 SGDLS and CDR2 YYNGEE. The CDR3 region has the DNA TGTGCCAGCAAACGGACAGGGGGCGCGTCTGGGGCCAACGTCCTGACTTTC. Amino acid sequence: CASKRTGGASGANVLTF.